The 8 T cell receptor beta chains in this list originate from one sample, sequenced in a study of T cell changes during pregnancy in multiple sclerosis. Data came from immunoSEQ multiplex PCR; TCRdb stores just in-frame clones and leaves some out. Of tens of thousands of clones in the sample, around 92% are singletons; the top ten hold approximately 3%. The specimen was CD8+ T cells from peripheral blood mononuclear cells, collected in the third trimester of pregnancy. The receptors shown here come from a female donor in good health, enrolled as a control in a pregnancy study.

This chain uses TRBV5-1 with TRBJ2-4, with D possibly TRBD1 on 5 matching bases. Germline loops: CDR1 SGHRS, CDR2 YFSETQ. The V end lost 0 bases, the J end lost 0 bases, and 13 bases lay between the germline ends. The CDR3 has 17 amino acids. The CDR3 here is CASSLGLGQPAKNIQYF. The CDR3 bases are TGCGCCAGCAGCTTGGGTCTTGGACAACCAGCCAAAAACATTCAGTACTTC.

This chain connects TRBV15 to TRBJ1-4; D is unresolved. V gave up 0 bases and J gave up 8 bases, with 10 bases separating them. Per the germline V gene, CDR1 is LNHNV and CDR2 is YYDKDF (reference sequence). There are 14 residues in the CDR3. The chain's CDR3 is CATSRDDGGEKLFF. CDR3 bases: TGTGCCACCAGCAGAGATGATGGCGGGGAAAAACTGTTTTTT.

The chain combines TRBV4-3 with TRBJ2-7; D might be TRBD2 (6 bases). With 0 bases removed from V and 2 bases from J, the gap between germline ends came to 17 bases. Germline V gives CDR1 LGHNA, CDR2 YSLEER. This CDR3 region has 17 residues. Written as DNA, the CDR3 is TGCGCCAGCAGCCAAGAATCGGGCGGGGCCGCCACCTACGAGCAGTACTTC. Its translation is CASSQESGGAATYEQYF.

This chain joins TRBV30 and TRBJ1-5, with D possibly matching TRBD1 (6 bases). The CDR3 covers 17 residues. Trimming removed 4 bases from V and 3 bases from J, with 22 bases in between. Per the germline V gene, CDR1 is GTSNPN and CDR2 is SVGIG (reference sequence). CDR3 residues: CAWNVGGGHLYNQPQHF. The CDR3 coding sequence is TGTGCCTGGAATGTGGGGGGGGGCCATTTATACAATCAGCCCCAGCATTTT.

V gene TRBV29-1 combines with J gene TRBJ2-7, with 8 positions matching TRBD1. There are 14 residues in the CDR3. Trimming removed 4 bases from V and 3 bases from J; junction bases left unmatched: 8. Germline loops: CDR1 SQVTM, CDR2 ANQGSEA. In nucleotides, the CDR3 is TGCAGCGTTGCCGGACAGGGCGAAGACTACGAGCAGTACTTC. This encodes CSVAGQGEDYEQYF.

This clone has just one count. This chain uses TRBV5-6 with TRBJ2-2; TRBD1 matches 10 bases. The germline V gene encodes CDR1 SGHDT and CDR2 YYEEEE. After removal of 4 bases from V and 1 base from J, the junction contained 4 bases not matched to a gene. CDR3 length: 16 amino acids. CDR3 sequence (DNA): TGTGCCAGCAGCCCGACAGGGGGCTTGAACACCGGGGAGCTGTTTTTT. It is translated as CASSPTGGLNTGELFF.

CDR3 sequence (DNA): TGTGCCAGCAGCTTAGGGACTAGCGGGGGAGAGACCCAGTACTTC. This encodes CASSLGTSGGETQYF. The rearrangement joins TRBV7-2 to TRBJ2-5, with 13 positions matching TRBD2. The length of the CDR3 is 15 residues. In germline, CDR1 is SGHTA, CDR2 FQGNSA. The ends lost 1 base at V and 4 bases at J; junction bases unmatched: 0.

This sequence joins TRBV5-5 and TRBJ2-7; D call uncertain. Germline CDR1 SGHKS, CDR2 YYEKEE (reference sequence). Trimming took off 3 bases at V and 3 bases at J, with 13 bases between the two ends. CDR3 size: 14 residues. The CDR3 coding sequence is TGTGCCAGCAGCTACCCCCGGTTGAACTACGAGCAGTACTTC. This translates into CASSYPRLNYEQYF.